Each of the 20 T cell receptor beta chains below was sequenced from the same sample in a study of CD8 T cells in Susac syndrome. Random hexamers primed reverse transcription of about 0.45 to 1 ug RNA. Each CDR3 protein is one row after TCRdb ran MiXCR on the immunoSEQ multiplex PCR reads. The sample includes around 280,000 distinct CDR3 sequences, approximately 85% of them seen just once. Sequenced input: CD8+ T cells from PBMCs. Receptors originate from a human donor with multiple sclerosis.

The chain links TRBV24-1 to TRBJ1-4; 9 nucleotides align to TRBD1. The ends lost 7 bases at V and 8 bases at J; junction bases unmatched: 7. Germline lookup yields CDR1 KGHDR and CDR2 SFDVKD. CDR3 size: 14 residues. As DNA, the CDR3 is TGTGCCACCAGCACCGGGACAGGGAACGAAAAACTGTTTTTT. Residues: CATSTGTGNEKLFF.

This chain links TRBV5-6 with TRBJ2-1; maybe TRBD1 (6 bases). Germline V gene lookup returns CDR1 SGHDT and CDR2 YYEEEE. The CDR3 runs to 13 residues. The V gene lost 3 bases and the J gene lost 9 bases, with 13 bases spanning the gap. For the CDR3, the DNA is TGTGCCAGCAGCTGGGGGCCCGGGCCTGAGCAGTTCTTC. This encodes CASSWGPGPEQFF.

The CDR3 reads CASSQQTSGYEQYF. In DNA form, the CDR3 reads TGCGCCAGCAGCCAGCAAACTAGCGGCTACGAGCAGTACTTC. This sequence joins TRBV4-1 and TRBJ2-7; TRBD2 matches 8 bases. Germline lookup yields CDR1 MGHRA and CDR2 YSYEKL. CDR3 length: 14 residues. With 3 bases clipped from V and 3 bases from J, the junction kept 4 bases outside the gene matches.

The chain is built from TRBV7-6 and TRBJ1-1; D is unresolved. CDR3 length: 13 amino acids. Trimming stripped 0 bases from V and 11 bases from J, with 13 bases between. Looked up from germline, CDR1 is SGHVS and CDR2 is FNYEAQ. CDR3 DNA sequence: TGTGCCAGCAGCTTAGCCGGCGGTCAGGAGGCTTTCTTT. Translating it yields CASSLAGGQEAFF.

The chain carries TRBV20-1 and TRBJ1-2; D unresolved. Germline V gene sequence: CDR1 DFQATT, CDR2 SNEGSKA (reference sequence). V was shortened by 5 bases and J by 1 base, with 11 bases between the two germline ends. This CDR3 contains 13 residues. CDR3 bases: TGCAGTGCTCCCTTAGGTGATAACTATGGCTACACCTTC. Its translation: CSAPLGDNYGYTF.

This chain uses TRBV4-1 with TRBJ2-7; a weak D match, TRBD1 (6 bases). Trimming took 5 bases from V and 5 from J, leaving 16 bases between them. This CDR3 is built from 14 residues. Looked up from germline, CDR1 is MGHRA and CDR2 is YSYEKL. The CDR3: CASSRHQGPNEQYF. The CDR3 coding sequence is TGCGCCAGCAGCAGGCACCAGGGGCCGAACGAGCAGTACTTC.

The chain links TRBV6-5 to TRBJ2-1; no firm D call. V dropped 6 bases and J dropped 5 bases, with 23 bases sitting between them. The V gene's germline CDR1 is MNHEY and CDR2 SVGAGI. The CDR3 is made up of 17 amino acids. The CDR3 is CASSLWTKPGADNEQFF. DNA for the CDR3: TGTGCCAGCAGCTTATGGACGAAACCAGGAGCTGACAATGAGCAGTTCTTC.

A single count supports this clonotype. The V gene is TRBV28, the J gene TRBJ1-1; 7 nucleotides line up with TRBD1. With 6 bases clipped from V and 6 bases from J, the junction kept 10 bases outside the gene matches. CDR1 is MDHEN, CDR2 SYDVKM, per germline. This CDR3 is 14 amino acids long. For the CDR3, the DNA is TGTGCCAGCAGGACCTCTGAAGGGGGCTCTGAAGCTTTCTTT. It specifies CASRTSEGGSEAFF. Combining the CDR3 with reference TRBV28 and TRBJ1-1 gives the whole variable domain DVKVTQSSRYLVKRTGEKVFLECVQDMDHENMFWYRQDPGLGLRLIYFSYDVKMKEKGDIPEGYSVSREKKERFSLILESASTNQTSMYLCASRTSEGGSEAFFGQGTRLTVV.

CDR3 nucleotides: TGCAGTGCTAGATCTATCCTTCGCGACACACGCTCTGGAAACACCATATATTTT. Translated, it gives CSARSILRDTRSGNTIYF. This chain links TRBV20-1 with TRBJ1-3; no reliable D call. The CDR3 sequence is 18 residues long. Germline V CDR1 and CDR2: DFQATT, SNEGSKA (reference sequence). Trimming took off 2 bases at V and 0 bases at J, with 20 bases between the two ends.

J is TRBJ2-3 and V is TRBV27, with D unresolved. The CDR3 consists of 13 residues. Trimming left V 3 bases short and J 4 bases short, with 8 bases between. CDR1 is MNHEY, CDR2 SMNVEV, per germline (reference sequence). CDR3 loop: CASSLSRSDTQYF. CDR3 bases: TGTGCCAGCAGTTTGTCGCGTTCAGATACGCAGTATTTT.

The chain joins TRBV20-1 to TRBJ2-7, with D perhaps matching TRBD1 (6 bases). Trimming shortened V by 0 bases and J by 6 bases, and 15 bases separated the two germline ends. The CDR3 consists of 14 residues. Germline V gives CDR1 DFQATT, CDR2 SNEGSKA (reference sequence). CDR3 nucleotide sequence: TGCAGTGCTAGAGATAGAGACAGGACCCTCGAGCAGTACTTC. Its protein is CSARDRDRTLEQYF.

This clonotype has more than one count but fewer than ten. The V and J genes are TRBV4-1 and TRBJ2-7, with unresolved D. The CDR3 sequence is 13 residues long. Trimming cost V 1 base and J 3 bases, with 7 bases left between them. Germline V gives CDR1 MGHRA, CDR2 YSYEKL. In DNA form, the CDR3 reads TGCGCCAGCAGCCAAGTCCGGTACTACGAGCAGTACTTC. It codes for CASSQVRYYEQYF.

The chain joins TRBV9 to TRBJ2-1, with 7 bases identical to TRBD2. V trimming: 4 bases; J trimming: 0 bases; junction bases outside the gene matches: 13. The CDR3 has 18 amino acids. The germline gives CDR1 SGDLS, CDR2 YYNGEE. Here the CDR3 DNA reads TGTGCCAGCAGCCTAACAAACCCACCGGGAGGCTCCTACAATGAGCAGTTCTTC. Amino acid sequence: CASSLTNPPGGSYNEQFF.

V and J are TRBV28 and TRBJ2-5; possible D gene TRBD1, 6 bases. Germline V gene sequence: CDR1 MDHEN, CDR2 SYDVKM. The CDR3 is 18 amino acids. V dropped 2 bases and J dropped 2 bases, with 21 bases sitting between them. The CDR3 spells CASSLPGTPPGEQETQYF. The CDR3 region has the DNA TGTGCCAGCAGTTTACCCGGGACACCGCCCGGGGAGCAAGAGACCCAGTACTTC.

The chain uses TRBV13 and TRBJ2-7; possibly TRBD1 for D (6 bases). V was trimmed by 2 bases and J by 2 bases, leaving 7 bases between them. Germline-derived CDR1 and CDR2 are PRHDT and FYEKMQ (reference sequence). The CDR3 length is 13 residues. For the CDR3, the DNA is TGTGCCAGCAGCTTAAACAGGGCCTACGAGCAGTACTTC. Its protein is CASSLNRAYEQYF.

The rearrangement joins TRBV9 to TRBJ2-7; D may be TRBD1 or TRBD2 (5 bases each). Germline loops: CDR1 SGDLS, CDR2 YYNGEE. This CDR3 has 15 residues. The V end was cut by 3 bases, the J end by 2 bases, with 15 bases between. For the CDR3, the DNA is TGTGCCAGCAGCGCGGACGGGGCGTTAACCTACGAGCAGTACTTC. Its protein product is CASSADGALTYEQYF. Combining the CDR3 with reference TRBV9 and TRBJ2-7 gives the whole variable domain DSGVTQTPKHLITATGQRVTLRCSPRSGDLSVYWYQQSLDQGLQFLIQYYNGEERAKGNILERFSAQQFPDLHSELNLSSLELGDSALYFCASSADGALTYEQYFGPGTRLTVT.

This chain links TRBV5-1 with TRBJ2-1; 7 nucleotides agree with TRBD2. CDR1 and CDR2 (germline): SGHRS, YFSETQ. This CDR3 region has 15 residues. Germline trimming cut 2 bases from V and 10 bases from J; bases unmatched to any gene: 12. The CDR3 bases are TGCGCCAGCAGCTTCCGAGGGAGGGAACTTCGAGAGCAGTTCTTC. Protein product: CASSFRGRELREQFF.

About this clonotype itself: The germline gene is not matched at one end of the junction; a read error may be the cause. The rearrangement uses TRBV20-1 and TRBJ2-7; TRBD1 might be the D (6 bases). CDR3 length: 9 residues. Germline CDR1 reads DFQATT; CDR2 reads SNEGSKA (reference sequence). The CDR3: CSANHPTGF. For the CDR3, the DNA is TGCAGTGCTAATCACCCGACAGGTTTC.

The chain employs TRBV10-3 and TRBJ2-3; TRBD1 is a possible D gene (6 bases). The CDR3 runs 13 residues. Germline lookup yields CDR1 ENHRY and CDR2 SYGVKD. V was cut by 9 bases and J by 4 bases, with 14 bases left in between. The CDR3 DNA follows: TGTGCCATTACAGGGACGGTGGCAGATACGCAGTATTTT. Translation: CAITGTVADTQYF.

The chain employs TRBV15 and TRBJ1-4; unclear D gene. The CDR3 sequence is 12 residues long. Per germline, CDR1 LNHNV and CDR2 YYDKDF (reference sequence). The V end was cut by 6 bases, the J end by 13 bases, with 15 bases between. CDR3 sequence reads: CATRHVEGPLFF. CDR3 sequence (DNA): TGTGCCACCAGGCACGTGGAGGGCCCACTGTTTTTT. The full variable domain, rest sourced from reference TRBV15 and TRBJ1-4, is DAMVIQNPRYQVTQFGKPVTLSCSQTLNHNVMYWYQQKSSQAPKLLFHYYDKDFNNEADTPDNFQSRRPNTSFCFLDIRSPGLGDTAMYLCATRHVEGPLFFGSGTQLSVL.